The clone carrying this T cell receptor beta chain appeared a few times. The target antigen is unknown. Germline V gives CDR1 SGHRS, CDR2 YFSETQ. The CDR3 sequence is 15 residues long. The ends were cut back, 4 bases at V and 6 bases at J, with 14 bases in the middle. These data are taken from a study of CD8 T cells in ankylosing spondylitis. Findings and limits, study-wide: The study looked at matched synovial fluid samples from ankylosing spondylitis patients. Disease-linked clones were reported to be significantly enriched there. Past research had described some motif variants in reactive arthritis synovial fluid and blood. Within ankylosing spondylitis blood, a TCR beta motif made up of seven to nine highly homologous variants appeared to be characteristic.

Each CDR3 protein is one row after TCRdb ran MiXCR on the 5' RACE reads. The sample lists 700,000 to 850,000 distinct CDR3 sequences, 10% to 15% occurring once. The sequence came from a male donor with ankylosing spondylitis. The J gene is TRBJ1-6, the V gene TRBV5-1; D gene uncertain. Source material: blood, either unsorted or a sorted T cell fraction (not recorded which). CDR3 sequence reads: CASSPYRVVNSPLHF. CDR3 coding DNA: TGCGCCAGCAGCCCCTACAGAGTCGTTAATTCACCCCTCCACTTT.